The present entry profiles one T cell receptor (beta chain) with its context. This CDR3 is 20 amino acids long. Germline lookup yields CDR1 LGHNA and CDR2 YNFKEQ. V dropped 3 bases and J dropped 0; count of bases not matched to a gene: 11. The entry originates in a study of cytomegalovirus exposure and HLA in healthy donors. PCR used 60 Vbeta primers and 13 Jbeta primers. This table comes from immunoSEQ multiplex PCR, and its TCRdb copy is limited to in-frame clones, with some not included. Here the sample table reports 140,000 to 150,000 clones. V is TRBV4-2 and J is TRBJ2-6, with 10 bases matching TRBD1. The sequence came from a male donor in good health and CMV-seronegative. The sequenced material came from PBMCs. Here the CDR3 DNA reads TGTGCCAGCAGCCACACGACCGGGACAGGGGATTTCTCTGGGGCCAACGTCCTGACTTTC. Translating it yields CASSHTTGTGDFSGANVLTF.